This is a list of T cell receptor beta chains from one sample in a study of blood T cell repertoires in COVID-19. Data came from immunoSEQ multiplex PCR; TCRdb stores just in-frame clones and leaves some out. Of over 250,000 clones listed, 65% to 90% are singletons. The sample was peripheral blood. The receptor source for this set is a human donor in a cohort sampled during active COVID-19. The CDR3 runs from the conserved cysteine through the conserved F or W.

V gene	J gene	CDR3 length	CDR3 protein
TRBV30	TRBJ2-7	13	CAWSLIESYEQYF
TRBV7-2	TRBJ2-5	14	CASSLGGLQETQYF
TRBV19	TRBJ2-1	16	CASSSPGLAPYNEQFF
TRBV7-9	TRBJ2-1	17	CASSVSSGRSLGNEQFF
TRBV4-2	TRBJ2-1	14	CASSQDRGHREQFF
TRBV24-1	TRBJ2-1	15	CATSDRQTGAVSQFF
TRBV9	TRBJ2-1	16	CASSVGPSAAYNEQFF
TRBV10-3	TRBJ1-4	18	CAISESDRIQATNEKLFF
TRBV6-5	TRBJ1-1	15	CASKSRYERNTEAFF
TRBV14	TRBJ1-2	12	CASSQDIDGYTF
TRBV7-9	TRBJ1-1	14	CASSWGTGNTEAFF